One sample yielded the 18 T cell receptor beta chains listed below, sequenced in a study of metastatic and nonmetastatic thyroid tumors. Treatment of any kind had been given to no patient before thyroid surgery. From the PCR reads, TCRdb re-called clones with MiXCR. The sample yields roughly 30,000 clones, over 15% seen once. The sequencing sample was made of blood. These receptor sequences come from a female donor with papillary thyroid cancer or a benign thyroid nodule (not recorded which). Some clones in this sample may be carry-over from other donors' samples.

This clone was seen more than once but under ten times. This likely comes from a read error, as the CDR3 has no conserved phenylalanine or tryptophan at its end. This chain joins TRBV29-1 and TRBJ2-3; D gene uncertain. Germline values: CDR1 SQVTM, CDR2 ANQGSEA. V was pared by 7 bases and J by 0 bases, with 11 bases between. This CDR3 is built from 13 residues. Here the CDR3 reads CSAPARSTDTQYL. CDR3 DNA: TGCAGCGCCCCGGCACGGAGCACAGATACGCAGTATCTT.

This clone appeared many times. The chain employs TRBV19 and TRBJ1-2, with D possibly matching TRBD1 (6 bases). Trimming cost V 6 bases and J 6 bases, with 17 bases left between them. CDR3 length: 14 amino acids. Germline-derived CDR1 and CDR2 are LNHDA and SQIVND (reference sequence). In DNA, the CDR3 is TGTGCCAGTAGCCGGGGGCTAAGTCTGGATGGCTACACCTTC. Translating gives CASSRGLSLDGYTF.

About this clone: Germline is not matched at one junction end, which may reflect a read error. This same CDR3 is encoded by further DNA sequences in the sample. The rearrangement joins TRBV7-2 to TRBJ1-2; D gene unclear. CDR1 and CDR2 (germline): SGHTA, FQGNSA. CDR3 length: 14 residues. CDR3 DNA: TGTGCCAGCAGCCCAGACGGAGCGAACTATGGATACACATTC. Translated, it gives CASSPDGANYGYTF. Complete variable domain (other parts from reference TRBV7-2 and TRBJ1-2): GAGVSQSPSNKVTEKGKDVELRCDPISGHTALYWYRQSLGQGLEFLIYFQGNSAPDKSGLPSDRFSAERTGGSVSTLTIQRTQQEDSAVYLCASSPDGANYGYTFGSGTRLTVV.

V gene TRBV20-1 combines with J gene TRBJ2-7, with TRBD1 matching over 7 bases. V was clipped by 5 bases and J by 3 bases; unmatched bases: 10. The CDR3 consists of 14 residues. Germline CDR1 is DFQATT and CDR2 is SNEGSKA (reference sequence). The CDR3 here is CSARNPGQFYEQYF. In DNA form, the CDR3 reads TGCAGTGCTCGTAACCCGGGACAGTTCTACGAGCAGTACTTC.

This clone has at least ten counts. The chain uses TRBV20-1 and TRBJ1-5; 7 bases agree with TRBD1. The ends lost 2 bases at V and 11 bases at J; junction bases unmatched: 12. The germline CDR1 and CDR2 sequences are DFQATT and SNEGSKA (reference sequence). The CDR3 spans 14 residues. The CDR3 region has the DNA TGCAGTGCTAGACCTACAGGGGATTCCAGAGCCCAGCATTTT. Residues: CSARPTGDSRAQHF.

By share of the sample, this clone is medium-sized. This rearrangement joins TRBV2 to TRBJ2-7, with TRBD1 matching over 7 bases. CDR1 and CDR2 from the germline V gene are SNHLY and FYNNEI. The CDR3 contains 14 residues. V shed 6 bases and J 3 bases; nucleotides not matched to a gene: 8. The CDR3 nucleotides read TGTGCCAGCAGGGTTTACAGGGGAGACTACGAGCAGTACTTC. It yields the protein CASRVYRGDYEQYF.

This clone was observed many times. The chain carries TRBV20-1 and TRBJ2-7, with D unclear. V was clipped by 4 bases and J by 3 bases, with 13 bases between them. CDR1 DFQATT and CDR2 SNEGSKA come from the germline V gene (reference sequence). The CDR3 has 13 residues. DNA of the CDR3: TGCAGTGCTACCCTTATGGGGAACTACGAGCAGTACTTC. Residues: CSATLMGNYEQYF.

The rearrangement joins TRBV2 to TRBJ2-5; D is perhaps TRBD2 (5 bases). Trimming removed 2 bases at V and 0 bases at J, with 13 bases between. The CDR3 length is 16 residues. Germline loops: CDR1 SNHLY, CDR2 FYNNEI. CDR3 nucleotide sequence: TGTGCCAGCAGTGAATTGCTAGCATCGTACCAAGAGACCCAGTACTTC. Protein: CASSELLASYQETQYF.

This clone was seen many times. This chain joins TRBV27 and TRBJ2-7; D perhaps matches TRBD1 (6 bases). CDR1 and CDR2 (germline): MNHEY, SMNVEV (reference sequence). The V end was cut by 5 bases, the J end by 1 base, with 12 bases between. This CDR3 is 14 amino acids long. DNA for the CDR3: TGTGCCAGCAGTCTCCGGGACACTTCCTACGAGCAGTACTTC. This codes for CASSLRDTSYEQYF.

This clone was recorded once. Here the CDR3 reads CASSLGFSSYEQYF. CDR3 bases: TGTGCCAGCAGTTTGGGGTTCTCCTCCTACGAGCAGTACTTC. The chain joins TRBV7-3 to TRBJ2-7; D unresolved. The CDR3 extends over 14 amino acids. The ends were cut back, 6 bases at V and 0 bases at J, with 12 bases in the middle. Germline CDR1 reads SGHTA; CDR2 reads FQGTGA.

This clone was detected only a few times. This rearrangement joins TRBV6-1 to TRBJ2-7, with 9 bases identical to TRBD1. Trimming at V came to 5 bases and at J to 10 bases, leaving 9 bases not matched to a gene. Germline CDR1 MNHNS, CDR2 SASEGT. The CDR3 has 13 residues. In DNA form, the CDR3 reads TGTGCCAGCAGTAGCCGGGACAGGGACCCTCAGTACTTC. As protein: CASSSRDRDPQYF.

CDR3 in DNA: TGCGCCAGCAGCCAAGAAGCGGACTCTGGAAACACCATATATTTT. It specifies CASSQEADSGNTIYF. This chain links TRBV4-1 with TRBJ1-3; D remains ambiguous. Germline loops: CDR1 MGHRA, CDR2 YSYEKL. This CDR3 spans 15 amino acids. V lost 0 bases and J 0 bases, leaving 6 bases between the germline ends.

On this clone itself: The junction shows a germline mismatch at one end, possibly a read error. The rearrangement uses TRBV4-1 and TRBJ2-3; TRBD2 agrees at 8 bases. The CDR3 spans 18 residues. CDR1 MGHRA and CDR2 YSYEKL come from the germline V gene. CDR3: CASRQARLARASTYTQYF. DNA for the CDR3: TGCGCCAGCAGGCAAGCCCGACTAGCGCGGGCTAGCACATATACGCAGTATTTT.

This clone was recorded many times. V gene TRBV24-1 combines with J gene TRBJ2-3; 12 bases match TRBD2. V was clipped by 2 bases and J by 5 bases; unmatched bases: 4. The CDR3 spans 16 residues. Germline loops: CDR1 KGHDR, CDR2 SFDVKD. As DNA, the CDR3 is TGTGCCACCAGTGATTCCCGACTAGCGGGAGTAGATACGCAGTATTTT. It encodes CATSDSRLAGVDTQYF.

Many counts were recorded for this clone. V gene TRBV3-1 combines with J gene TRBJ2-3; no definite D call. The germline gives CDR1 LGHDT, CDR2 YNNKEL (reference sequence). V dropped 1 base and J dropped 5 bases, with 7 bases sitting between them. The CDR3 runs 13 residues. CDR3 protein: CASSQGPGDTQYF. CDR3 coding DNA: TGTGCCAGCAGCCAAGGCCCGGGAGATACGCAGTATTTT.

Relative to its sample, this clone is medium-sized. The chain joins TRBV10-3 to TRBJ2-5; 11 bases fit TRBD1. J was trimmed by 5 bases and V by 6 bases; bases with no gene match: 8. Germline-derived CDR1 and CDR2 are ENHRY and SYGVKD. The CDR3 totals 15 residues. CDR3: CAISPGQGDSETQYF. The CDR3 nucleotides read TGTGCCATCAGCCCGGGACAGGGGGATTCGGAGACCCAGTACTTC.

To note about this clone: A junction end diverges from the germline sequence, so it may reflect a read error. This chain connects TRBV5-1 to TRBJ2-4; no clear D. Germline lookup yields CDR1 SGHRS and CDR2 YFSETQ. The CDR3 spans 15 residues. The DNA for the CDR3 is TGCGCGAGCAGCCCCGTGCTTGGTACCAAAAACATTCAGTACTTC. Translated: CASSPVLGTKNIQYF.

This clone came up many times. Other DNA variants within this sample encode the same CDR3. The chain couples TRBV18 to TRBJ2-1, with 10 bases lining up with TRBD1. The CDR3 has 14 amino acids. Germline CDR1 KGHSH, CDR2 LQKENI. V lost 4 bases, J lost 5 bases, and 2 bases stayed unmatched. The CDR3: CASSLGQGHNEQFF. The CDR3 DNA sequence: TGTGCCAGCTCACTGGGACAGGGGCACAATGAGCAGTTCTTC.